The present T cell receptor (beta chain) was sequenced within a study of blood T cell repertoires in COVID-19. Study background: COVID-19 samples from acute and convalescent phases originated in the United States, Italy and Spain.

In the original processing: Reference gene primer amplification yielded estimated nucleated cell counts. Clones were sequenced by immunoSEQ multiplex PCR, and TCRdb holds only the in-frame ones, with some missing. V and J calls and clone size are given by that table; D and trimming were obtained from the DNA. The data contain 30,000 to 35,000 clones, 87% of them seen just once; the ten biggest clones take up 11% to 15%. The CDR3 spans 11 residues. In germline, CDR1 is SNHLY, CDR2 FYNNEI. Trimming took off 6 bases at V and 6 bases at J, with 9 bases between the two ends. The specimen sequenced was peripheral blood. This clonotype was sampled from a man in his 60s with active COVID-19. The chain links TRBV2 to TRBJ2-7; D is uncertain. The CDR3 nucleotides read TGTGCCAGCAGGGCCCTAGGCGAGCAGTACTTC. Its translation: CASRALGEQYF.